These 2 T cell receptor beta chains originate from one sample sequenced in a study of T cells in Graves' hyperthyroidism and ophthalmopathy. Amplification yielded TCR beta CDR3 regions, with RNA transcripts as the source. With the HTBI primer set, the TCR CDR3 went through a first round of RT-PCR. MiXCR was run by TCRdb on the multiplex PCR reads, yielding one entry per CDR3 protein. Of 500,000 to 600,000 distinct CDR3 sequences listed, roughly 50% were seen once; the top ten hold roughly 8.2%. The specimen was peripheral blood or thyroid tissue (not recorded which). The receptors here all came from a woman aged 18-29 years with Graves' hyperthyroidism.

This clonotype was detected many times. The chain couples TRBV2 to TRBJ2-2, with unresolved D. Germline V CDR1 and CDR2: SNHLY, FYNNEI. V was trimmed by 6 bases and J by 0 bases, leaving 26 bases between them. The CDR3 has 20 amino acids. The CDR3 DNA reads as TGTGCCAGCAGAGACCCAAAGAGAGTAGCACTTGTGGCGAACACCGGGGAGCTGTTTTTT. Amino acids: CASRDPKRVALVANTGELFF.

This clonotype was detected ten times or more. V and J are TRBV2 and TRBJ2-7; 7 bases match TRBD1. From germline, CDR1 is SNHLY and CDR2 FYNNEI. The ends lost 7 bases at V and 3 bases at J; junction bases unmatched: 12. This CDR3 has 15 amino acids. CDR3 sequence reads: CASNPPLTGDYEQYF. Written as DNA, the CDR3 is TGTGCCAGCAACCCCCCCCTCACAGGGGACTACGAGCAGTACTTC. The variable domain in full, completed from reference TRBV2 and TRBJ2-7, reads EPEVTQTPSHQVTQMGQEVILRCVPISNHLYFYWYRQILGQKVEFLVSFYNNEISEKSEIFDDQFSVERPDGSNFTLKIRSTKLEDSAMYFCASNPPLTGDYEQYFGPGTRLTVT.